The 18 T cell receptor beta chains presented below share a single source sample, sequenced in a study of T cell repertoires in cytomegalovirus infection. MiXCR was run by TCRdb on the reads, yielding one entry per CDR3 protein. The profile shows approximately 170,000 distinct CDR3 sequences, roughly 14% of them singletons. The sequencing input was PBMCs. Source of these receptors: a human donor in good health (CMV status not recorded). Some clones in this sample may be carry-over from other donors' samples.

This clonotype appeared many times. The V call is TRBV25-1, the J call TRBJ1-2, with D uncertain. This CDR3 is built from 15 residues. V lost 10 bases and J lost 1, with 19 bases in between. The V gene's germline CDR1 is MGHDK and CDR2 SYGVNS. The CDR3, as DNA: TGTGCCACCTCTCCGAACCGCGATGGTAACTATGGCTACACCTTC. Amino acid sequence: CATSPNRDGNYGYTF.

This clonotype was recorded many times. This chain links TRBV7-9 with TRBJ2-7; D possibly corresponds to TRBD1 (6 bases). The germline V and J ends were trimmed by 5 bases and 2 bases, with 19 bases remaining between them. CDR1 SEHNR and CDR2 FQNEAQ come from the germline V gene (reference sequence). The CDR3 consists of 16 residues. The CDR3 protein is CASSRTDRYPTYEQYF. For the CDR3, the DNA is TGTGCCAGCAGCCGCACCGACAGGTACCCTACCTACGAGCAGTACTTC.

The V gene is TRBV2, the J gene TRBJ1-1; possibly TRBD1 for D (5 bases). The germline V gene encodes CDR1 SNHLY and CDR2 FYNNEI. This CDR3 comprises 13 residues. V was trimmed by 4 bases and J by 4 bases, leaving 10 bases between them. Written as DNA, the CDR3 is TGTGCCAGCAGTGGGGGACCCTTCACTGAAGCTTTCTTT. It codes for CASSGGPFTEAFF.

The rearrangement uses TRBV4-1 and TRBJ2-7; 11 nucleotides match TRBD1. V gave up 8 bases and J gave up 3 bases; unmatched junction bases: 6. Looked up from germline, CDR1 is MGHRA and CDR2 is YSYEKL. The CDR3 length is 14 residues. DNA of the CDR3: TGCGCCAGCGGGGAGGGACAGGGGGACTACGAGCAGTACTTC. The encoded protein is CASGEGQGDYEQYF.

This clonotype came up many times. V and J are TRBV7-2 and TRBJ2-7; 7 nucleotides align to TRBD1. Unmatched junction bases numbered 6, after V lost 5 bases and J lost 2 bases. Germline V gene lookup returns CDR1 SGHTA and CDR2 FQGNSA. The CDR3 runs to 14 residues. The CDR3 region is CASSPRQGPYEQYF. CDR3 nucleotide sequence: TGTGCCAGCAGCCCCCGACAGGGACCCTACGAGCAGTACTTC.

V usage is TRBV10-2 and J usage is TRBJ2-7, with no clear D. The CDR3 has 14 residues. V was shortened by 1 base and J by 3 bases, with 10 bases between the two germline ends. CDR1 is WSHSY and CDR2 is SAAADI in the germline V gene. For the CDR3, the DNA is TGCGCCAGCAGTGAGTTCCGAAGTAGCTACGAGCAGTACTTC. It translates to CASSEFRSSYEQYF.

The chain recombines TRBV14 with TRBJ2-7; D is uncertain. V lost 3 bases to trimming and J lost 7 bases, with 10 bases between them. The CDR3 runs 12 residues. Germline values: CDR1 SGHDN, CDR2 FVKESK. CDR3 sequence (DNA): TGTGCCAGCAGCCATAACGGGCTTGAGCAGTACTTC. It codes for CASSHNGLEQYF.

This clonotype appeared many times. V gene TRBV7-9 combines with J gene TRBJ2-7, with D possibly TRBD2 on 5 matching bases. The CDR3 sequence is 15 residues long. Germline V gene lookup returns CDR1 SEHNR and CDR2 FQNEAQ (reference sequence). V was cut by 1 base and J by 2 bases, with 12 bases left in between. The CDR3 here is CASSLGGPVAYEQYF. The DNA for the CDR3 is TGTGCCAGCAGCTTAGGAGGGCCCGTCGCCTACGAGCAGTACTTC.

This clonotype was observed a handful of times. DNA for the CDR3: TGTGCCAGCCCAGGGGGCTACTCCTACAATGAGCAGTTCTTC. Its translation: CASPGGYSYNEQFF. The chain employs TRBV6-2 or TRBV6-3 and TRBJ2-1; 8 bases agree with TRBD1. This CDR3 has 14 amino acids. With V trimmed by 8 bases and J by 0 bases, 3 bases remained unmatched. Germline V gene data show CDR1 as MNHEY and CDR2 as SVGEGT.

In this sample, this clonotype turned up a few times. J is TRBJ2-7 and V is TRBV18, with TRBD2 matching 9 bases. This CDR3 has 16 residues. The J segment lost 3 bases and the V segment lost 3 bases, leaving 9 bases of the junction unmatched. The germline V gene encodes CDR1 KGHSH and CDR2 LQKENI. CDR3 nucleotides: TGTGCCAGCTCACCGCCGGGACTAGCTGGTCTCTACGAGCAGTACTTC. This translates into CASSPPGLAGLYEQYF.

This clonotype was detected ten times or more. The genes are TRBV14 and TRBJ2-5, with a tentative D call TRBD1 (5 bases). Between the trimmed V and J ends, which lost 3 bases and 4 bases, there was a span of 12 bases. The CDR3 covers 14 residues. The germline V gene has CDR1 SGHDN and CDR2 FVKESK. This CDR3 reads CASSHEGEGETQYF. The CDR3 nucleotides read TGTGCCAGCAGCCATGAAGGGGAAGGAGAGACCCAGTACTTC.

At least ten counts were recorded for this clonotype. This chain uses TRBV7-2 with TRBJ2-7; no clear D gene. Deletions cut 1 base from V and 3 bases from J, with 10 bases between. The germline V gene encodes CDR1 SGHTA and CDR2 FQGNSA. The CDR3 runs 14 residues. The CDR3: CASSLVIINYEQYF. The CDR3 region has the DNA TGTGCCAGCAGCTTAGTGATCATAAACTACGAGCAGTACTTC.

This chain connects TRBV7-9 to TRBJ2-2; D possibly corresponds to TRBD2 (6 bases). This CDR3 has 16 amino acids. The V gene lost 5 bases and the J gene lost 6 bases, with 19 bases spanning the gap. The germline CDR1 and CDR2 sequences are SEHNR and FQNEAQ (reference sequence). DNA for the CDR3: TGTGCCAGCAGCCCCCTCGGGAGTCTAAGACCCGGGGAGCTGTTTTTT. It codes for CASSPLGSLRPGELFF.

The chain links TRBV20-1 to TRBJ2-1; 8 positions agree with TRBD2. The CDR3 runs 14 residues. The germline CDR1 and CDR2 sequences are DFQATT and SNEGSKA (reference sequence). V shed 6 bases, J shed 6 bases, and the junction held 10 bases outside the gene matches. The CDR3 DNA sequence: TGCAGTGCCATGCTACTAGCGGCCCTCAATGAGCAGTTCTTC. Protein product: CSAMLLAALNEQFF.

The chain employs TRBV20-1 and TRBJ1-5, with D tentatively TRBD1 (6 bases). Trimming cost V 1 base and J 9 bases, with 19 bases left between them. CDR1 and CDR2 (germline): DFQATT, SNEGSKA (reference sequence). This CDR3 region has 15 residues. CDR3 nucleotides: TGCAGTGCTAGAGGACCGGGCAACCAGGGGCGGCCCCAGCATTTT. Its protein is CSARGPGNQGRPQHF.

This clonotype was seen more than once but under ten times. The chain employs TRBV5-1 and TRBJ2-5; 13 bases are a match to TRBD2. CDR1 and CDR2 from the germline V gene are SGHRS and YFSETQ. After removal of 2 bases from V and 5 bases from J, the junction contained 6 bases not matched to a gene. CDR3 size: 16 residues. The DNA of the CDR3 is TGCGCCAGCAGCTTCATCACTAGCGGGAGGGGCGAGACCCAGTACTTC. Its protein is CASSFITSGRGETQYF.

In this sample, this clonotype turned up many times. Here the CDR3 reads CASSISGGPYEQYF. The CDR3 coding sequence is TGTGCCAGCAGTATTAGCGGGGGCCCTTACGAGCAGTACTTC. This chain joins TRBV7-3 and TRBJ2-7; 9 nucleotides align to TRBD2. CDR1 SGHTA and CDR2 FQGTGA come from the germline V gene. V dropped 6 bases and J dropped 4; count of bases not matched to a gene: 7. This CDR3 is 14 amino acids long.

This chain connects TRBV6-6 to TRBJ1-1, with D uncertain. This CDR3 has 15 residues. Germline assignment: CDR1 MNHNY and CDR2 SVGAGI (reference sequence). V was trimmed by 6 bases and J by 0 bases, leaving 14 bases between them. CDR3 sequence: CASRQGIGVNTEAFF. The CDR3 nucleotides are TGTGCCAGCAGACAAGGGATCGGGGTGAACACTGAAGCTTTCTTT.